This TCR beta chain was identified during a study of T cells in Graves' hyperthyroidism and ophthalmopathy. This CDR3 contains 14 residues. Germline V gene lookup returns CDR1 DFQATT and CDR2 SNEGSKA (reference sequence). V gave up 5 bases and J gave up 9 bases; unmatched junction bases: 11. This clonotype was observed at least ten times. Researchers amplified the TCR beta CDR3 regions from RNA transcripts. Primed by the HTBI set, a first-round RT-PCR was run on the TCR CDR3. From the multiplex PCR reads, TCRdb called clonotypes with MiXCR, one entry per CDR3 protein. The sample yields roughly 150,000 distinct CDR3 sequences, around 8.9% seen once.

Sequencing used blood. The chain has TRBV20-1 and TRBJ2-1; 9 nucleotides agree with TRBD2. The TCR sequence derives from a woman younger than 35 with Graves' hyperthyroidism that later progressed to Graves' ophthalmopathy. The CDR3 spells CSAGLAGGPGEQFF. In DNA, the CDR3 is TGCAGTGCTGGCCTCGCGGGGGGGCCCGGTGAGCAGTTCTTC.